Described below is a single T cell receptor beta chain sequence and its context. This clone was observed a handful of times. Its antigen specificity is not known. No base quality values were provided; no much bigger clone lies one nucleotide off. V is cut back by 0 bases and J by 5 bases, with 7 bases in the junction unmatched. According to the germline V gene, CDR1 reads SGHRS and CDR2 reads YFSETQ. The CDR3 starts with the cysteine, ends with the phenylalanine, and has 16 residues. The retained sequence is limited to the CDR3, 48 bases, with the frame set at the first base. The sample originates from a study of CD4 T cells in lung cancer (dated by TCRdb to the late 2010s). Background for the entire study: To find responses to candidate mutation-encoded neoepitopes, the study screened blood T cells from NSCLC patients and isolated neoantigen-specific CD4+ T-cell clones and TCRs. Tumor and non-adjacent lung tissue were obtained from a few patients undergoing curative-intent resections for stage I-III non-small cell lung cancer. Lung adenocarcinoma or squamous cell carcinoma was present in the resected patients, who were aged 60 to 69 at blood donation and were mostly former smokers. Before blood donation, patients had received treatments including platinum chemotherapy, and some received nivolumab or pembrolizumab. Deep sequencing of TCRB was used to follow the frequency of neoantigen-specific clonotypes in tumor resections, non-adjacent lung and cultured T-cell products. What the work shows at the level of the full study, not this receptor alone: Some blood-derived responses might be explained by in vitro priming of naive T cells or cross-reactivity rather than by memory responses to the cancer.

From the same resection, non-adjacent lung tissue was collected as far as possible from the malignant lesion, at a distance of at least 3 cm. The library was generated by the immunoSEQ multiplex PCR assay. DNA was isolated using Qiagen DNeasy or QIAamp micro DNA kits, and TCRB was sequenced using the Adaptive Biotechnology human TCRB sequencing kit. Sequencing of TCRB libraries was performed on an Illumina MiSeq. In the paper's pipeline: The kit provider's software was used to analyze TCRB sequence data, and Fisher's exact test was used to test clonotype templates for tumor enrichment. In TCRdb, the immuneACCESS table is reduced to in-frame sequences with V and J assigned. These tables do not hold every clone; where another copy was compared, an unresolved V gene accounts for under half, and the others remain unexplained. The V and J calls and the clone size are those of that table, but D and trimming were determined from the DNA. The sample table contains some 9,300 clones; only one count was recorded for 50% to 75% of them. 15% of the sample goes to the ten largest clones.

The V gene is TRBV5-1 and the J gene is TRBJ2-1, and TRBD2 matches 8 of the central bases. This receptor was identified in a man in his 60s with non-small cell lung cancer. The sequenced sample was normal lung tissue taken away from the tumor. In nucleotide form, the sequence is TGCGCCAGCAGCTTGGACGGGAGGGCCACGGACAATGAGCAGTTCTTC. It translates to CASSLDGRATDNEQFF. With all but the CDR3 taken from the reference TRBV5-1 and TRBJ2-1 genes, the full variable domain is: KAGVTQTPRYLIKTRGQQVTLSCSPISGHRSVSWYQQTPGQGLQFLFEYFSETQRNKGNFPGRFSGRQFSNSRSEMNVSTLELGDSALYLCASSLDGRATDNEQFFGPGTRLTVL.